A single T cell receptor (beta chain) is shown here with its context. Its cognate antigen is unknown. One end of the junction is discordant with germline, which a read error may explain. Treatment in this sample: roughly 11-day PBMC culture with coronavirus spike peptide pools or control peptides (ViraFEST assay). Germline V gives CDR1 KGHSH, CDR2 LQKENI. This CDR3 comprises 14 residues. The data were obtained in a study of vaccination and CD4 T cells after COVID-19. The Oncomine TCR Beta short-read assay sequenced DNA from cultured CD4+ T cells. The source of extracted genomic DNA was cultured CD4+ T cells. MiXCR was run by TCRdb on the PCR reads, yielding one entry per CDR3 protein. The data hold approximately 20,000 distinct CDR3 sequences, with approximately 60% observed a single time.

The chain recombines TRBV18 with TRBJ1-1; D remains ambiguous. The receptor was derived from a human donor who had recovered from COVID-19. Material: CD4+ T cells from blood, cultured in vitro. The CDR3 protein is CASSSPEGYTEAFF. CDR3 DNA sequence: TGTGCCAGCTCATCACCGGAGGGTTACACTGAAGCTTTCTTT.